These T cell receptor beta chains were read from a single sample in a study of T cell repertoires in ileal Crohn's disease. Only in-frame clones appear in the TCRdb table, and some are missing; sequencing was by immunoSEQ multiplex PCR. The sample includes 15,000 or so clones, 60% to 85% of them seen just once. The sample was ileal tissue. These receptors originate from an adult with Crohn's disease. CDR3s include the opening cysteine and the closing phenylalanine or tryptophan. Each record gives: J gene, V gene, clone size, D gene, CDR3 DNA, CDR3 protein. D genes are given only for firm matches. Rows may omit the clone size; those that give it use once, few, many or a size class.

J gene: TRBJ1-5; V gene: TRBV9; clone size: NA; D gene: NA; CDR3 DNA: TGTGCCAGCAGCGGCGGACAGCCTAATCAGCCCCAGCATTTT; CDR3 protein: CASSGGQPNQPQHF
J gene: TRBJ1-5; V gene: TRBV6-5; clone size: NA; D gene: NA; CDR3 DNA: TGTGCCAGCAGGCATCAGGGAAACAATCAGCCCCAGCATTTT; CDR3 protein: CASRHQGNNQPQHF
J gene: TRBJ2-7; V gene: TRBV11-2; clone size: NA; D gene: NA; CDR3 DNA: TGTGCCGCACAAAAGGGGGTCGTCTCCTACGAGCAGTACTTC; CDR3 protein: CAAQKGVVSYEQYF
J gene: TRBJ2-1; V gene: TRBV13; clone size: NA; D gene: TRBD2; CDR3 DNA: TGTGCCAGCAGCTTAGGTTCTAGCGGAAGATACAATGAGCAGTTCTTC; CDR3 protein: CASSLGSSGRYNEQFF
J gene: TRBJ1-5; V gene: TRBV7-3; clone size: NA; D gene: NA; CDR3 DNA: TGTGCCAGCAGCTTATCGCCAGCTAGCAATCAGCCCCAGCATTTT; CDR3 protein: CASSLSPASNQPQHF
J gene: TRBJ2-1; V gene: TRBV4-3; clone size: NA; D gene: TRBD1; CDR3 DNA: TGCGCCAGCAGCCTGACAGGGATACGGGATGAGCAGTTCTTC; CDR3 protein: CASSLTGIRDEQFF
J gene: TRBJ2-2; V gene: TRBV11-3; clone size: few; D gene: NA; CDR3 DNA: TGTGCCAGCAGCTTATGGAGAACCGGGGAGCTGTTTTTT; CDR3 protein: CASSLWRTGELFF
J gene: TRBJ2-6; V gene: TRBV2; clone size: NA; D gene: NA; CDR3 DNA: TGTGCCAGCAGTGAAATGGTCAGGACCTCTGGGGCCAACGTCCTGACTTTC; CDR3 protein: CASSEMVRTSGANVLTF
J gene: TRBJ2-5; V gene: TRBV29-1; clone size: few; D gene: NA; CDR3 DNA: TGCAGCGTGACCCCAGGGGAGACCCAGTACTTC; CDR3 protein: CSVTPGETQYF
J gene: TRBJ1-1; V gene: TRBV19; clone size: NA; D gene: NA; CDR3 DNA: TGTGCCAGTAGTATAGATCGCCGGGGGAACACTGAAGCTTTCTTT; CDR3 protein: CASSIDRRGNTEAFF
J gene: TRBJ2-1; V gene: TRBV7-2; clone size: NA; D gene: TRBD1; CDR3 DNA: TGTGCCAGCAGCTACCGACAGGGTTCCCTTTACAATGAGCAGTTCTTC; CDR3 protein: CASSYRQGSLYNEQFF
J gene: TRBJ2-7; V gene: TRBV5-6; clone size: NA; D gene: NA; CDR3 DNA: TGTGCCAGCAGCTTGAAGGGGAAGCAGTACTTC; CDR3 protein: CASSLKGKQYF
J gene: TRBJ2-7; V gene: TRBV5-1; clone size: NA; D gene: NA; CDR3 DNA: TGCGCCAGCAGCTTGGGGGGACAAGGCTACGAGCAGTACTTC; CDR3 protein: CASSLGGQGYEQYF
J gene: TRBJ2-2; V gene: TRBV7-6; clone size: few; D gene: NA; CDR3 DNA: TGTGCCAGCAGCATAAACAGTGCCCCGAACACCGGGGAGCTGTTTTTT; CDR3 protein: CASSINSAPNTGELFF
J gene: TRBJ2-3; V gene: TRBV27; clone size: NA; D gene: NA; CDR3 DNA: TGTGCCAGCCGTCTTTGGGGGAGACTGACAGATACGCAGTATTTT; CDR3 protein: CASRLWGRLTDTQYF
J gene: TRBJ1-5; V gene: TRBV6-6; clone size: NA; D gene: NA; CDR3 DNA: TGTGCCAGCAGTTACAACGGGCTGAATCAGCCCCAGCATTTT; CDR3 protein: CASSYNGLNQPQHF
J gene: TRBJ1-4; V gene: TRBV19; clone size: NA; D gene: NA; CDR3 DNA: TGTGCCAGTAGTATAGGATCGAGGGGGAAACTGTTTTTT; CDR3 protein: CASSIGSRGKLFF
J gene: TRBJ2-3; V gene: TRBV5-8; clone size: NA; D gene: TRBD1; CDR3 DNA: TGTGCCAGCAGCTTGTTCTCGACAGGGGCTAGCACAGATACGCAGTATTTT; CDR3 protein: CASSLFSTGASTDTQYF
J gene: TRBJ2-2; V gene: TRBV4-3; clone size: NA; D gene: NA; CDR3 DNA: TGCGCCAGCAGCCAAGGTATTTCCCTGACATCCGGGGAGCTGTTTTTT; CDR3 protein: CASSQGISLTSGELFF
J gene: TRBJ1-1; V gene: TRBV4-1; clone size: NA; D gene: NA; CDR3 DNA: TGCGCCAGCAGCCAAAGGACGGCGCCGCTCACTGAAGCTTTCTTT; CDR3 protein: CASSQRTAPLTEAFF
J gene: TRBJ1-3; V gene: TRBV5-1; clone size: NA; D gene: TRBD1; CDR3 DNA: TGCGCCAGCAGCTACCGGGACAGGGCCGTTGGATCTGGAAACACCATATATTTT; CDR3 protein: CASSYRDRAVGSGNTIYF
J gene: TRBJ1-5; V gene: TRBV15; clone size: few; D gene: NA; CDR3 DNA: TGTGCCACCAGCAGAGTGGCAGGGCACGTTCAGCCCCAGCATTTT; CDR3 protein: CATSRVAGHVQPQHF
J gene: TRBJ1-1; V gene: TRBV5-1; clone size: NA; D gene: NA; CDR3 DNA: TGCGCCAGCAGTTCGACAGGTTGGAAAGGGAACACTGAAGCTTTCTTT; CDR3 protein: CASSSTGWKGNTEAFF
J gene: TRBJ2-7; V gene: TRBV27; clone size: NA; D gene: NA; CDR3 DNA: TGTGCCAGCAGTCCCTCGGGACATTTTTACGAGCAGTACTTC; CDR3 protein: CASSPSGHFYEQYF
J gene: TRBJ2-5; V gene: TRBV4-1; clone size: NA; D gene: TRBD2; CDR3 DNA: TGCGCCAGCCGGGGGACTAGCGGGAGTGAGACCCAGTACTTC; CDR3 protein: CASRGTSGSETQYF
J gene: TRBJ2-1; V gene: TRBV18; clone size: NA; D gene: NA; CDR3 DNA: TGTGCCAGCTCACCAACCCATACCTACAATGAGCAGTTCTTC; CDR3 protein: CASSPTHTYNEQFF
J gene: TRBJ2-5; V gene: TRBV7-9; clone size: few; D gene: NA; CDR3 DNA: TGTGCCAGCAGCTTAGAGTTAAGTCAAGAAGAGACCCAGTACTTC; CDR3 protein: CASSLELSQEETQYF